The 9 T cell receptor beta chains below all came from one sample that was sequenced in a study of blood T cells in healthy people across ages. A second PCR of about 7 to 12 cycles used a sample-barcoded 5' primer and a J-beta primer mix. TCRdb reprocessed the 5' RACE reads with MiXCR, giving one entry per CDR3 protein. The sample holds approximately 1,100,000 distinct CDR3 sequences, around 45% seen once. The source material was blood. The receptor set was obtained from a woman in her fifties or sixties in good health.

The sample holds a few counts of this clonotype. V and J are TRBV28 and TRBJ2-5; D possibly corresponds to TRBD2 (5 bases). The V gene's germline CDR1 is MDHEN and CDR2 SYDVKM. V was clipped by 6 bases and J by 4 bases, with 12 bases between them. The CDR3 runs 13 residues. CDR3 DNA: TGTGCCAGCAGACTCAGGACTTTAGAGACCCAGTACTTC. Translation: CASRLRTLETQYF. The whole variable domain, remainder taken from reference TRBV28 and TRBJ2-5, is DVKVTQSSRYLVKRTGEKVFLECVQDMDHENMFWYRQDPGLGLRLIYFSYDVKMKEKGDIPEGYSVSREKKERFSLILESASTNQTSMYLCASRLRTLETQYFGPGTRLLVL.

This clonotype has a handful of counts. The chain links TRBV7-8 to TRBJ2-7; tentatively, D is TRBD1 (6 bases). The CDR3 sequence is 15 residues long. Germline V gene sequence: CDR1 SGHVS, CDR2 FQNEAQ. Trimming removed 5 bases at V and 2 bases at J, with 16 bases between. This CDR3 is CASSRSTGPTYEQYF. CDR3 in DNA: TGTGCCAGCAGCAGAAGTACAGGGCCCACCTACGAGCAGTACTTC.

This chain uses TRBV6-6 with TRBJ1-1, with TRBD1 identical over 10 bases. Trimming removed 2 bases from V and 6 bases from J; junction bases left unmatched: 9. From germline, CDR1 is MNHNY and CDR2 SVGAGI (reference sequence). This CDR3 is 16 amino acids long. In DNA, the CDR3 is TGTGCCAGCAGTTACCTTTCCGGGACAGGGGATCCTGAAGCTTTCTTT. Amino acids: CASSYLSGTGDPEAFF.

The rearrangement joins TRBV10-3 to TRBJ2-1; D gene uncertain. The CDR3 consists of 12 residues. V lost 6 bases and J lost 5, with 8 bases in between. Germline V gene data show CDR1 as ENHRY and CDR2 as SYGVKD. CDR3 amino acids: CAISRGDNEQFF. DNA for the CDR3: TGTGCCATCAGCCGAGGTGACAATGAGCAGTTCTTC.

This sequence joins TRBV20-1 and TRBJ2-4; D gene uncertain. Germline V gives CDR1 DFQATT, CDR2 SNEGSKA (reference sequence). The CDR3 totals 14 residues. Trimming removed 5 bases at V and 3 bases at J, with 14 bases between. The CDR3 sequence is CSAGVVLDKNIQYF. The CDR3 DNA reads TGCAGTGCTGGGGTTGTGTTGGACAAAAACATTCAGTACTTC.

This rearrangement joins TRBV30 to TRBJ1-2; D perhaps matches TRBD1 (5 bases). The CDR3 is 15 amino acids. Germline loops: CDR1 GTSNPN, CDR2 SVGIG (reference sequence). V was clipped by 2 bases and J by 4 bases, with 17 bases between them. DNA for the CDR3: TGTGCCTGGAGTCAATTGCGCAGGGCCTCCTATGGCTACACCTTC. Amino acids: CAWSQLRRASYGYTF.

J is TRBJ2-3 and V is TRBV7-9; D gene uncertain. V gave up 3 bases and J gave up 1 base, with 14 bases separating them. This CDR3 comprises 16 residues. Per germline, CDR1 SEHNR and CDR2 FQNEAQ (reference sequence). CDR3 in DNA: TGTGCCAGCAGCTTCCTTCGCGGCGGACGCACAGATACGCAGTATTTT. Its translation: CASSFLRGGRTDTQYF.

The rearrangement links TRBV18 to TRBJ2-5; D is perhaps TRBD1 or TRBD2 (5 bases each). The germline V and J ends were trimmed by 3 bases and 0 bases, with 8 bases remaining between them. The CDR3 is made up of 14 amino acids. Germline lookup yields CDR1 KGHSH and CDR2 LQKENI. The CDR3 DNA is TGTGCCAGCTCACCCCGGGGCTACCAAGAGACCCAGTACTTC. It is translated as CASSPRGYQETQYF.

The chain has TRBV6-6 and TRBJ1-5, with 9 bases aligning to TRBD1. V lost 6 bases and J lost 5; bases outside the gene matches: 11. The CDR3 consists of 16 residues. Germline loops: CDR1 MNHNY, CDR2 SVGAGI (reference sequence). The CDR3 reads CASSTTEDRGYQPQHF. CDR3 in DNA: TGTGCCAGCAGCACTACCGAGGACAGGGGCTATCAGCCCCAGCATTTT.